A selection of T cell receptor beta chains follows, all from one sample in a study of blood T cell repertoires in COVID-19. The method was immunoSEQ multiplex PCR; TCRdb's version includes in-frame clones alone and lacks a portion of them. The sample contains roughly 430,000 clones, approximately 88% of which appear only once. Sequencing used PBMCs or T cells enriched from blood (not recorded which). The receptor set was obtained from a woman aged 40-49 years with acute COVID-19. Each CDR3 is given without its conserved first and last residue.

cdr3_aa	v_call	j_call
AISDPEQGANEYTEAF	TRBV10-3	TRBJ1-1
ASSLGSGGLYTDTQY	TRBV7-9	TRBJ2-3
ASSVAFGGRSYGYT	TRBV9	TRBJ1-2
ASSVALQLAGTGELF	TRBV9	TRBJ2-2
ASSPGGRDSPLH	TRBV7-9	TRBJ1-6
ATSAGTGRDANTEAF	TRBV15	TRBJ1-1
ASSPSTGTGKWMWEKLF	TRBV18	TRBJ1-4
ASRPNLAGGPQY	TRBV19	TRBJ2-3
ASSQGSGEQF	TRBV4-1	TRBJ2-1
ASIPLDRGPNEAF	TRBV2	TRBJ1-1
ASSPQGTGGYGYT	TRBV6-5	TRBJ1-2